The rows below give T cell receptor beta chains drawn from one sample of a study of post-analysis software for immune sequencing data. Via MiXCR, TCRdb re-called the PCR reads, giving one row per CDR3 protein. The repertoire holds roughly 580,000 distinct CDR3 sequences, with around 44% as singletons. Sequenced: blood. All receptors come from a girl aged 10 to 17 with multiple sclerosis. CDR3s include the opening cysteine and the closing phenylalanine or tryptophan. Clone size, where shown, is once, few, many, or a class for clones that have expanded.

TRBV12-3/TRBV12-4	.	TRBJ1-2	15	CASSLAGGLNYGYTF
TRBV29-1	once	TRBJ2-1	13	CSVVAGGHNEQFF
TRBV5-1	few	TRBJ2-1	16	CASSFLAGNSYNEQFF
TRBV29-1	.	TRBJ2-5	14	CSVSIRLAGVKQYF
TRBV20-1	.	TRBJ1-5	13	CSASASSNQPQHF
TRBV12-3/TRBV12-4	few	TRBJ2-5	15	CASSRSGGAGETQYF
TRBV28	once	TRBJ2-1	18	CASSSRLAGGGWAREQFF
TRBV5-1	.	TRBJ1-1	15	CASSLVGNMNTEAFF
TRBV5-6	.	TRBJ1-5	14	CASSITGSNQPQHF
TRBV5-1	.	TRBJ2-7	14	CASNWGTRSYEQYF
TRBV7-9	.	TRBJ2-1	15	CASSLRPIILDEQFF
TRBV5-1	.	TRBJ2-7	15	CASSFGDSPSYEQYF
TRBV12-3/TRBV12-4	few	TRBJ2-5	13	CASSLYDKETQYF
TRBV29-1	.	TRBJ2-5	15	CSVGSSSGVGETQYF
TRBV5-1	.	TRBJ1-2	16	CASSSTGGPTIYGYTF
TRBV9	.	TRBJ2-5	15	CASSVVDSPGETQYF
TRBV20-1	.	TRBJ1-6	15	CSARGPGQVYSPLHF
TRBV25-1	.	TRBJ1-1	14	CASSAFVQGTEAFF
TRBV12-3/TRBV12-4	few	TRBJ2-3	18	CASSPSGRTSESTDTQYF
TRBV29-1	few	TRBJ2-1	16	CSVGGQGLSSYNEQFF
TRBV7-2	once	TRBJ2-3	16	CASSLYLGGAADTQYF
TRBV29-1	few	TRBJ2-1	17	CSVRTLAGLSRGNEQFF
TRBV10-3	.	TRBJ1-1	13	CAIRDGFNTEAFF
TRBV5-1	.	TRBJ2-1	17	CASSLGPGTGSSNEQFF
TRBV10-3	.	TRBJ2-7	13	CAISESASYEQYF
TRBV7-2	.	TRBJ1-5	15	CASSFHTGGNQPQHF
TRBV12-3/TRBV12-4	.	TRBJ1-6	19	CASSFIRQGAPTYNSPLHF
TRBV6-6	.	TRBJ1-2	17	CASSYSNDRPTNYGYTF
TRBV5-6	.	TRBJ2-4	16	CASSLSRLLAKNIQYF